One TCR beta chain is described in this entry. This specimen comes from a study of blood T cell repertoires in COVID-19. Overall study: Samples of COVID-19 (acute and convalescent) were obtained from the United States, Italy and Spain. T cells, B-cell-depleted T cells, or PBMCs supplied cDNA or gDNA.

As handled by the study authors: For nucleated cells, counts were estimated from reference gene primer amplification. TCRdb keeps only in-frame clones here, not all; method: immunoSEQ multiplex PCR. V and J calls and clone size are given by that table; D and trimming were obtained from the DNA. The data contain fewer than 350,000 clones, 80% to 85% of them singletons. CDR3 length: 15 amino acids. CDR1 is SGHDN, CDR2 FVKESK, per germline. V was pared by 1 base and J by 2 bases, with 12 bases between. The sequence came from a woman aged 55 to 70 with active or convalescent COVID-19. The chain couples TRBV14 to TRBJ2-7, with a tentative D call TRBD1 (5 bases). Sequencing was carried out using peripheral blood. CDR3 sequence: CASSQGSGRAYEQYF. For the CDR3, the DNA is TGTGCCAGCAGCCAAGGATCAGGCAGGGCCTACGAGCAGTACTTC. The complete variable domain, with remaining parts taken from reference TRBV14 and TRBJ2-7, reads EAGVTQFPSHSVIEKGQTVTLRCDPISGHDNLYWYRRVMGKEIKFLLHFVKESKQDESGMPNNRFLAERTGGTYSTLKVQPAELEDSGVYFCASSQGSGRAYEQYFGPGTRLTVT.